This T cell receptor beta chain was recorded in a study of CD8+ T cells in alopecia areata (dated by TCRdb to the late 2010s). At the level of the whole study: The treated patients, all with moderate-to-severe alopecia areata, were enrolled in an open-label pilot trial of oral tofacitinib given at 5 to 10 mg twice daily. Patients stayed on tofacitinib for 6 to 18 months and then had 6 months of follow-up off drug so that delayed response and recurrence could be assessed. The SALT score, which quantifies the percentage of affected scalp surface area, was used to measure disease severity in treated patients. The study used high-throughput TCRbeta sequencing to examine T cell clonal expansion in alopecia areata, in both the C3H/HeJ mouse model and human patients. On the human side, TCRbeta sequencing was run on scalp tissue and on sorted CD4+ and CD8+ peripheral blood T cells from healthy controls and from alopecia areata patients with either patchy or totalis/universalis disease. Patients on tofacitinib were biopsied at baseline and after 4 and 24 weeks of treatment, and several of the patients also had a later scalp biopsy. Clonality in the scalp was compared among normal scalp (n=4), patchy alopecia areata scalp (n=8), and alopecia totalis/universalis scalp (n=8). RNA was extracted with the PAXgene miRNA kit for fixed scalp, the miRNeasy kit for PBMCs, and the RNeasy kit for mouse skin. TCRbeta CDR3 regions were amplified by immunoSEQ multiplex PCR using 35 Vbeta forward and 13 Jbeta reverse primers. Findings and caveats that apply to the study as a whole: Higher clonality and more expanded CD8+ clones were observed in lesional scalp than in normal scalp, particularly in alopecia totalis/universalis, a finding suggestive of antigenic drive. With tofacitinib, both scalp clonality and the number of expanded CD8+ clones among the top 100 scalp clones went down significantly. Compared with mice, TCR sequences shared between patients were less clear, possibly partly because of HLA diversity across the patient population. Scalp TCR repertoire analysis is complicated because resident alphabeta T cells in normal human skin are also sequenced, whereas mouse skin is dominated by gammadelta T cells. The treated cohort was small, with a single nonresponder, so links between baseline CD8+ expansion and response need larger studies. Many expanded lesional clones persisted in scalp and blood during tofacitinib treatment, which may partly explain relapse after stopping treatment.

The library came from the immunoSEQ multiplex PCR assay. RNA was extracted from all samples and reverse transcribed into cDNA as template for TCR sequencing. SuperScript III was used to make first-strand cDNA, primed with a 2:1 mix of oligo-dT and random hexamers. A synthetic immune receptor repertoire was used to assess amplification bias, and residual bias was removed computationally. As for the original processing: Raw reads were preprocessed to remove errors, and CDR3 was defined by IMGT conventions from the conserved cysteine to phenylalanine. To get clonality, Shannon entropy was normalized by log2 of the number of productive unique TCRs and the result was subtracted from 1. Whether scalp clones were CD4 or CD8 was inferred by matching scalp TCRbeta sequences against CD4 and CD8 repertoires sorted from blood. TCRdb's version of the immuneACCESS table is confined to in-frame rearrangements and falls short of the full clone set. An unresolved V gene accounts for under half of the shortfall where checked; the remainder is of unknown origin. The V and J calls and clone size are taken from that table; D and trimming were inferred from the DNA. For this sample the table gives some 210,000 clones, of which just over 65% were detected only once. 0.95% to 1.5% of the sample is in the top ten clones.

This clone was counted between two and nine times. No cognate antigen has been identified for it. The input lacks base qualities; no much larger clone sits a single base away. Unmatched junction bases come to 8, with V trimmed by 5 bases and J by 0 bases. From the cysteine up to the phenylalanine, the CDR3 has a length of 16 residues. Solely the CDR3 DNA is kept, with 48 bases framed from the first base. Via the germline V gene, CDR1 is SGHTA and CDR2 FQGNSA. This specimen's treatment or condition label, interpreted: oral pan-JAK inhibitor, 5-10 mg twice daily. Peripheral blood and lesional scalp punch biopsies were obtained from patients with alopecia areata. PBMCs were isolated by density centrifugation and stained for CD3, CD4 and CD8, and CD4+ and CD8+ T cells were sorted on a FACSAria.

This receptor was taken from a human donor with alopecia areata. Here the chain combines TRBV7-2 and TRBJ2-3, and 7 junctional nucleotides match TRBD2. The sequencing here drew on CD4+ T cells sorted from blood, taken around week 46, from a patient treated with tofacitinib. The CDR3 amino acid sequence is: CASSPPGGGSTDTQYF. The sequenced DNA is TGTGCCAGCAGCCCACCGGGCGGGGGTAGCACAGATACGCAGTATTTT.